A single TCR beta chain is shown here with its context. This clonotype was observed many times. Its antigen is currently not known. It has no much larger one-base neighbor in the sample; base qualities were not kept. Stable Graves' hyperthyroidism was defined as no progression to ophthalmopathy during 18 months of follow-up. The hyperthyroidism patients were between 18 and 65 years old and newly diagnosed, with a disease duration of less than 2 months. Patients with uncontrolled infections, other autoimmune diseases, pregnancy or lactation were excluded. Diagnoses were based on clinical symptoms, serum thyroxine and TRAb, thyroid ultrasound and orbital computed tomography. Ficoll-Paque density gradient centrifugation was used to isolate PBMCs from 8 to 10 ml of fresh peripheral blood. Total RNA was extracted using Trizol reagent, and RNA quality was assessed on an Agilent 2100 Bioanalyzer. Measured from the cysteine to the phenylalanine, the CDR3 is 12 residues long. The DNA shown is the 36-base CDR3, in frame from base 1. CDR1 is given as DFQATT and CDR2 as SNEGSKA, both from the germline V gene (reference sequence). The germline ends are 7 bases apart after V is trimmed by 3 bases and J by 3 bases.

This entry belongs to a study of T cells in Graves' hyperthyroidism and ophthalmopathy (dated by TCRdb to about 2019). About the full investigation: Peripheral blood was sampled at the time of initial diagnosis, prior to any treatment. TCR V-J signatures able to tell the groups apart were searched for in a discovery cohort of 90 to 100 patients, of whom over 40 had Graves' ophthalmopathy and about 55 had stable Graves' hyperthyroidism. An independent validation cohort of under 20 hyperthyroidism patients and over 15 patients who later progressed to ophthalmopathy tested prospective prediction of ophthalmopathy. For training and testing, the 95 to 100 patients in the discovery cohort were randomly divided in a 7:3 ratio. In addition, the study compared T-cell repertoires in thyroid tissue and in blood from roughly 6 Graves' hyperthyroidism patients. After blood sampling, hyperthyroidism patients were treated with methimazole at a starting dose of 30 mg daily, and ophthalmopathy patients were treated with high-dose intravenous methylprednisolone. The paper reports TCR Vbeta CDR3 sequencing of roughly 140 peripheral blood samples: around 45 ophthalmopathy, 75 to 80 hyperthyroidism and about 17 progressor patients. What the authors observed across the whole study: In validation, the model predicted progression to ophthalmopathy with about 71% sensitivity and roughly 75% specificity, a median of about six months before onset. Most expanded thyroid clonotypes (frequency above 0.001) were also detected in blood, a finding suggesting that blood repertoires may reflect thyroid immune responses. A model built on a 13 V-J signature distinguished ophthalmopathy from stable hyperthyroidism, reaching around 87% sensitivity and 81.08% specificity in cross-validation and 80%/75% in testing. No statistical method was used to fix the sample size in advance, and group allocation was not hidden from the investigators.

The TCR beta CDR3 regions were amplified from the RNA transcripts. The TCR CDR3 was subjected to a first round of RT-PCR using the HTBI primer set and the Qiagen OneStep RT-PCR kit. Libraries were constructed in a second round of multiplex PCR, after which size selection and purification were carried out. Paired-end sequencing of the libraries was performed with 100 bp reads on an Illumina HiSeq2000. The published analysis was carried out like this. SOAPnuke was used to process the raw data, removing reads that contained adapters or uncalled bases, had a mean Phred below 15, or lacked an exact match to the constant primer or identifier. COPE v1.2.5 was used to merge the high-quality paired reads, and each unique nucleotide sequence was defined as a clonotype. Clonotypes were aligned to IMGT TRBV, TRBD and TRBJ reference segments using MiTCR v1.1. The analysis was restricted to V-J combinations with a frequency above 0.0001, which together covered just over 99% of the repertoires. A TCS score was defined as the ratio of F50 (clonal expansion) to E x V (chaos), with BLOSUM62-based TCRdist applied between CDR3 peptides within each V-J. Welch's t-statistics and random forest reduced fewer than 600 V-J features to about 13, which were used in a naive Bayes classifier (R e1071). Using fastp at Q25 and MiXCR, TCRdb reprocessed the public reads and kept productive beta chains. Each CDR3 protein gets just one entry, which takes the most common genes and DNA from the rows behind it. For this entry, the V and J calls and clone size follow TCRdb and not the study's own pipeline. The sample includes about 420,000 distinct CDR3 sequences, with around 14% observed a single time. 7.5% to 8% of the sample lies in the top ten.

Sequencing was carried out using blood. The chain joins TRBV20-1 to TRBJ2-3, with TRBD1 perhaps the D gene, on 5 matching bases. The source of this sequence is a woman aged 18-29 years with Graves' hyperthyroidism. The CDR3 region has the sequence CSASQGTDTQYF. In nucleotides, the sequence is TGCAGTGCTAGCCAGGGAACAGATACGCAGTATTTT.